The rows below give T cell receptor beta chains drawn from one sample of a study of blood T cell repertoires in COVID-19. Some clones are missing from TCRdb's copy, which holds only in-frame ones; the method was immunoSEQ multiplex PCR. The sample records about 370,000 clones, roughly 90% being singletons. Sequencing input: PBMCs or T cells enriched from blood (not recorded which). The receptors were gathered from a woman aged 40 to 50 who had been exposed to COVID-19. Both conserved end residues are trimmed from each CDR3. D genes are given only for firm matches.

d_call,j_call,v_call,cdr3_aa
TRBD2,TRBJ2-2,TRBV3-1/TRBV3-2,ASSRGSGVFTGELF
.,TRBJ1-5,TRBV3-1/TRBV3-2,ASSQDGAVPNQPQH
.,TRBJ1-2,TRBV5-1,ASSLEQGTNYGYT
.,TRBJ2-1,TRBV11-3,ASSLVEVSEQF
.,TRBJ2-6,TRBV5-5,ASSFWSSSGANVLT
.,TRBJ1-1,TRBV5-6,ASSFLLRGTEAF
TRBD1,TRBJ1-3,TRBV5-1,ASSLGPQGVPGNTIY
TRBD2,TRBJ2-7,TRBV5-1,ASSSSFSGDSYEQY
TRBD1,TRBJ1-2,TRBV5-1,ASSSKLGQGSYT
.,TRBJ1-3,TRBV3-1/TRBV3-2,ASSQRSSGNTIY
.,TRBJ2-2,TRBV12-3/TRBV12-4,ASRDGGLGELF
TRBD1,TRBJ1-1,TRBV5-1,ASSLHRGTEAF
.,TRBJ1-2,TRBV19,ASTGDKRYGYT
.,TRBJ1-1,TRBV27,ASSFGRANTEAF
.,TRBJ1-2,TRBV19,ASSQGPLYGYT
.,TRBJ1-1,TRBV29-1,SVVRGNTEAF
.,TRBJ2-2,TRBV25-1,ASSLQTNTGELF
.,TRBJ2-1,TRBV9,ASSVDLAFSGNEQF
.,TRBJ2-5,TRBV9,ASSVASVETQY
.,TRBJ2-7,TRBV7-8,ASSRQRWGDYEQY
.,TRBJ2-7,TRBV6-5,ASSYSRVGNSYEQY
.,TRBJ2-3,TRBV25-1,ASSEYATSTDTQY
.,TRBJ2-7,TRBV7-2,ASSLRHGQGREQY
TRBD2,TRBJ2-1,TRBV2,ASSVGLAVSYNEQF
.,TRBJ1-3,TRBV19,ASSPPLRPPLY
TRBD1,TRBJ1-5,TRBV18,ASSPWDQGAGQPQH
.,TRBJ1-2,TRBV30,AWEGVYGYT
TRBD2,TRBJ2-7,TRBV27,ASSSPPGLAGGEQY
TRBD1,TRBJ1-2,TRBV6-5,ASSPTTGGYGYT
TRBD1,TRBJ1-5,TRBV7-2,ASSLDRAGNQPQH
TRBD1,TRBJ2-7,TRBV5-1,ASSFGQAYEQY
TRBD1,TRBJ1-1,TRBV6-5,ASTYRGTAFTEAF
TRBD1,TRBJ1-6,TRBV18,ASSPRGTGGAGSDSPLH
.,TRBJ1-3,TRBV5-6,ASSLLDGGSGNTIY
.,TRBJ2-7,TRBV2,ASSADSYEQY
.,TRBJ1-2,TRBV6-5,ASASEGIPNYGYT
TRBD1,TRBJ2-7,TRBV7-2,ASSGTGGPYEQY
.,TRBJ1-4,TRBV5-1,ASSLEGFINEKLF
.,TRBJ1-1,TRBV9,ASSASSPGDTEAF
TRBD1,TRBJ2-3,TRBV30,AWKGTVADTQY
.,TRBJ2-3,TRBV3-1/TRBV3-2,ASSQDLRSSTDTQY
.,TRBJ1-1,TRBV2,ASSEGAMGTEAF
.,TRBJ2-1,TRBV4-2,ASSQSVGDYFNEQF
.,TRBJ2-7,TRBV6-2/TRBV6-3,ASSYGGTAYEQY
TRBD2,TRBJ2-1,TRBV9,ASSVGLAAPLNEQF
.,TRBJ2-7,TRBV5-4,ASSLYRVGEQY
TRBD1,TRBJ1-2,TRBV6-2/TRBV6-3,ASSYRRQGAGGYT
.,TRBJ1-1,TRBV19,ASSPIDRYTEAF
.,TRBJ2-3,TRBV11-2,ASSYQGGTDTQY